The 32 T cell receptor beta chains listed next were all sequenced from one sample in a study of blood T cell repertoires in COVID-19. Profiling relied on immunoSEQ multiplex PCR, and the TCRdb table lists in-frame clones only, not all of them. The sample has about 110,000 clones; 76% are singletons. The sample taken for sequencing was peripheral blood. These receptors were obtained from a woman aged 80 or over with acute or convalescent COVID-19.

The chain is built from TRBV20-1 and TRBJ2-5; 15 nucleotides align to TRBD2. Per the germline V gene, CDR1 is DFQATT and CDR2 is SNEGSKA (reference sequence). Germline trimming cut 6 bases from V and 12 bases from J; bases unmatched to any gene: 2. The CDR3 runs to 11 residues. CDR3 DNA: TGCAGTGCCGGGACTAGCGGGGGGAAGTACTTC. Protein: CSAGTSGGKYF.

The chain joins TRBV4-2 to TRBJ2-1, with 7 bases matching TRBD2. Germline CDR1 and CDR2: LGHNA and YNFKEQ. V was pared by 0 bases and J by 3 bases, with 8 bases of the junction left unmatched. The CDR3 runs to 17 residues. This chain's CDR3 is CASSQEPQAGNYNEQFF. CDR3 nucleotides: TGTGCCAGCAGCCAAGAACCCCAAGCGGGGAACTACAATGAGCAGTTCTTC.

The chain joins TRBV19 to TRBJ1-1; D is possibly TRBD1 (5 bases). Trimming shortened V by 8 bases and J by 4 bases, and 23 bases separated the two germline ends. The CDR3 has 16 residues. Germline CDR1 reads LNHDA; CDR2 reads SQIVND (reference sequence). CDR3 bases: TGTGCCAGTGGTAAAGGAGGGCCTGCTAGGGGCACTGAAGCTTTCTTT. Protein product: CASGKGGPARGTEAFF.

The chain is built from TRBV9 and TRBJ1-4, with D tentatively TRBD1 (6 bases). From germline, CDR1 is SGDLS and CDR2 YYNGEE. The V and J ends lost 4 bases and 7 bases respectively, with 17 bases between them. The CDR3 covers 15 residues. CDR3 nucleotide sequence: TGTGCCAGCAGCACAAAGGGGGGGTTAGTTGAAAAACTGTTTTTT. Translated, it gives CASSTKGGLVEKLFF.

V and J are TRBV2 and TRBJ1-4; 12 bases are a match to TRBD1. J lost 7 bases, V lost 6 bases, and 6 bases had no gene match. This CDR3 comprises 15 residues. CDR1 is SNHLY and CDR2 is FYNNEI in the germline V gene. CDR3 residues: CASRRGQGAGEKLFF. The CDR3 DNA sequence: TGTGCCAGCAGGAGGGGACAGGGGGCTGGTGAAAAACTGTTTTTT.

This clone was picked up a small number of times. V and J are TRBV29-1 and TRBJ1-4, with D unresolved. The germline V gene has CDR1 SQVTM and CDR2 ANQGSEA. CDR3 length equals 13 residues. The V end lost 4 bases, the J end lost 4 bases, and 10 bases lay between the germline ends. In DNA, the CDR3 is TGCAGCGTTGTATCGCGGCATAATGAAAAACTGTTTTTT. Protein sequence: CSVVSRHNEKLFF.

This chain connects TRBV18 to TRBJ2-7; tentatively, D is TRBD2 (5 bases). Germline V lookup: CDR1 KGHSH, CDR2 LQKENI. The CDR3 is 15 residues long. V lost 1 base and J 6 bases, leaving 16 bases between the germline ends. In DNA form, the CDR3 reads TGTGCCAGCTCACCACAACGGCGAGGGCTGATCGAGCAGTACTTC. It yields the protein CASSPQRRGLIEQYF.

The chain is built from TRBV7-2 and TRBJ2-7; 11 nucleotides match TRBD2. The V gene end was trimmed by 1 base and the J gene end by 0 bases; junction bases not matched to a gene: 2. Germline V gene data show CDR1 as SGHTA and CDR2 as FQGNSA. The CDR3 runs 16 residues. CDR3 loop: CASSLGGLAVSYEQYF. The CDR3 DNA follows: TGTGCCAGCAGCTTAGGGGGACTAGCGGTCTCCTACGAGCAGTACTTC.

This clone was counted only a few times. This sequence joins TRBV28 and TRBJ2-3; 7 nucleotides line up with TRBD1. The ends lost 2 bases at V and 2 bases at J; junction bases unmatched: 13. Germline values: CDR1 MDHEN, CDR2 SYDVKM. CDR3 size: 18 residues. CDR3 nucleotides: TGTGCCAGCAGTTTAAACGGAAGGGGGCGACCCAACACAGATACGCAGTATTTT. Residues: CASSLNGRGRPNTDTQYF.

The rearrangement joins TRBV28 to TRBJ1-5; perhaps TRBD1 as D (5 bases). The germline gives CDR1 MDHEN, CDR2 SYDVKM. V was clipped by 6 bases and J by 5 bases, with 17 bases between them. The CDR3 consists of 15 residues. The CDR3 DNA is TGTGCCAGCAGCAACGTGCGGGGGGGGGATCAGCCCCAGCATTTT. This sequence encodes CASSNVRGGDQPQHF.

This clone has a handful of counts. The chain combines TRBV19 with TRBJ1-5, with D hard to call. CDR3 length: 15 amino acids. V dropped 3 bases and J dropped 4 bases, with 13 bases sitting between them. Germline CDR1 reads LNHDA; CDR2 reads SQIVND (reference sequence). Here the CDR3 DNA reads TGTGCCAGTAGTATGGCTACAGCCTTAAATCAGCCCCAGCATTTT. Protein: CASSMATALNQPQHF.

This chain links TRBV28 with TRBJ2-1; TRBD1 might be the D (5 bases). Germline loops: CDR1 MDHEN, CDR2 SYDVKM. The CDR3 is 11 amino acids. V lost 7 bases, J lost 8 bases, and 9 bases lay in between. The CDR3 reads CASTIRDEQFF. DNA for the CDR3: TGTGCCAGCACCATCAGGGATGAGCAGTTCTTC.

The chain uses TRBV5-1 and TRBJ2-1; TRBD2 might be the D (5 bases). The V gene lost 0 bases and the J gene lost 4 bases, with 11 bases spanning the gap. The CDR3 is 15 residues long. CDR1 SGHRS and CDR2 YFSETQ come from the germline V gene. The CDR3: CASSLDGRMYNEQFF. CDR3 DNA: TGCGCCAGCAGCTTGGATGGGAGAATGTACAATGAGCAGTTCTTC.

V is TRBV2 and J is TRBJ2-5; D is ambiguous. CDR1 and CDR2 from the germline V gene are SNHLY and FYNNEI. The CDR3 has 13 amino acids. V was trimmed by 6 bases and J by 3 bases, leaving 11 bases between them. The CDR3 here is CASRPYYEETQYF. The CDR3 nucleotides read TGTGCCAGCAGGCCTTACTACGAAGAGACCCAGTACTTC. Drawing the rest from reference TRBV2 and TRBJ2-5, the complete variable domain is EPEVTQTPSHQVTQMGQEVILRCVPISNHLYFYWYRQILGQKVEFLVSFYNNEISEKSEIFDDQFSVERPDGSNFTLKIRSTKLEDSAMYFCASRPYYEETQYFGPGTRLLVL.

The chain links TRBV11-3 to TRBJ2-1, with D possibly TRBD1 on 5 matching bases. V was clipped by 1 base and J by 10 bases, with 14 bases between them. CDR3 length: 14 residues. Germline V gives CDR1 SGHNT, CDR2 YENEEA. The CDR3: CASSLVSRAGEQFF. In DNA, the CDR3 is TGTGCCAGCAGCTTAGTTTCCAGGGCTGGGGAGCAGTTCTTC.

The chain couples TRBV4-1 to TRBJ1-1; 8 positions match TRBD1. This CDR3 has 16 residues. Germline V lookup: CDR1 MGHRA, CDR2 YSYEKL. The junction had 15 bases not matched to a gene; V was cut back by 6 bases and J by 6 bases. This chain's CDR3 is CASRANPGQAVPEAFF. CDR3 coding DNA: TGCGCCAGCAGAGCTAACCCGGGACAGGCGGTCCCTGAAGCTTTCTTT.

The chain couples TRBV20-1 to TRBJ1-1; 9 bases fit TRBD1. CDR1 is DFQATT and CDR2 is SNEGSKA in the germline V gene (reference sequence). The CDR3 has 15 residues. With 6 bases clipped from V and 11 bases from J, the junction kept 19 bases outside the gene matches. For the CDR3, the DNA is TGCAGTGCAAGTATCACAGGGGGCCTCAATCGTCCGGCTTTCTTT. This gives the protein CSASITGGLNRPAFF.

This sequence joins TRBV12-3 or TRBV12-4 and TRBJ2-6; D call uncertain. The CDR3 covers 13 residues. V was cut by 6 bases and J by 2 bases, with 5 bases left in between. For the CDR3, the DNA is TGTGCCAGCAGATCCACTGGGGCCAACGTCCTGACTTTC. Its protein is CASRSTGANVLTF.

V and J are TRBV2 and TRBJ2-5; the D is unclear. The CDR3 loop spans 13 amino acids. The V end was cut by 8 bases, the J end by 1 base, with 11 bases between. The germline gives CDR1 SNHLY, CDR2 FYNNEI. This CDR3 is CASHRSGQETQYF. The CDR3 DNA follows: TGTGCCAGCCACAGATCTGGCCAAGAGACCCAGTACTTC.

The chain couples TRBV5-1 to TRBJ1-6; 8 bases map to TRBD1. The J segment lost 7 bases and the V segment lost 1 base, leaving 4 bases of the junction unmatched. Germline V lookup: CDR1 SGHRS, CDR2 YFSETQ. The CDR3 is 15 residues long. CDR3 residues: CASSLTTGDNSPLHF. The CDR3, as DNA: TGCGCCAGCAGCTTGACGACAGGGGACAATTCACCCCTCCACTTT.

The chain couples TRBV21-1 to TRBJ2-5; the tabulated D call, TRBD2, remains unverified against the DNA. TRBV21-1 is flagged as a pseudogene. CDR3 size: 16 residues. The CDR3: CASSKGRRETQETQYF. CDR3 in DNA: TGTGCCAGCAGCAAAGGAAGGCGGGAGACCCAAGAGACCCAGTACTTC.

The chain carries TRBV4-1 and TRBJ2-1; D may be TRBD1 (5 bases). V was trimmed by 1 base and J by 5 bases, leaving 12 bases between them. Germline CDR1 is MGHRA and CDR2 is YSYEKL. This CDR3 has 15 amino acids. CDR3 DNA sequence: TGCGCCAGCAGCCAAGCTTGGGAAGGGGACAATGAGCAGTTCTTC. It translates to CASSQAWEGDNEQFF.

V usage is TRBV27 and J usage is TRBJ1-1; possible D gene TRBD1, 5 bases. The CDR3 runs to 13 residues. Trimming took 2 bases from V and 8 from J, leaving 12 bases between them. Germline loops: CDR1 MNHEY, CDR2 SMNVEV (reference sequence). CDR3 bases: TGTGCCAGCAGTTTAACTCCGACAGCCGAAGCTTTCTTT. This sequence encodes CASSLTPTAEAFF.

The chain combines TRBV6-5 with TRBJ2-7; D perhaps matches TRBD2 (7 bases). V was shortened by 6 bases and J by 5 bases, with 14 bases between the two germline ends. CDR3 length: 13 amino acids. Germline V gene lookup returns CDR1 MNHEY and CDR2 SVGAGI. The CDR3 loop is CASRGGGGNEQYF. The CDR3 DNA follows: TGTGCCAGCAGAGGGGGGGGCGGCAACGAGCAGTACTTC.

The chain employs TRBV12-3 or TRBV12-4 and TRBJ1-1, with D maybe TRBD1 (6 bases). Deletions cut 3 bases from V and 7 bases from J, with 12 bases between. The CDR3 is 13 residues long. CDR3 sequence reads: CASSLGDNYEAFF. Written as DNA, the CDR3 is TGTGCCAGCAGTTTGGGGGACAACTATGAAGCTTTCTTT.

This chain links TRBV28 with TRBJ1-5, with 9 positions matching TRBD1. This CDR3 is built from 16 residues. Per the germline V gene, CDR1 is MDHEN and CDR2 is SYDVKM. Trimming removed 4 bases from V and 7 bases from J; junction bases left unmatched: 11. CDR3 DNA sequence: TGTGCCAGCAGTTCGATGGGACAGGGTTTTTGGCAGCCCCAGCATTTT. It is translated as CASSSMGQGFWQPQHF. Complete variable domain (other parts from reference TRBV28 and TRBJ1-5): DVKVTQSSRYLVKRTGEKVFLECVQDMDHENMFWYRQDPGLGLRLIYFSYDVKMKEKGDIPEGYSVSREKKERFSLILESASTNQTSMYLCASSSMGQGFWQPQHFGDGTRLSIL.

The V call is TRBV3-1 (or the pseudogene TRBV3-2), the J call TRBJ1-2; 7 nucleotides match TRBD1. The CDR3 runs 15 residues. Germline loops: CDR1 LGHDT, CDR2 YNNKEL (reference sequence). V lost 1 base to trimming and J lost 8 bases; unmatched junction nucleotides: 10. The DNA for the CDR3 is TGTGCCAGCAGCCAAGGTACCGAGACAGGGCTCGGCTACACCTTC. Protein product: CASSQGTETGLGYTF.

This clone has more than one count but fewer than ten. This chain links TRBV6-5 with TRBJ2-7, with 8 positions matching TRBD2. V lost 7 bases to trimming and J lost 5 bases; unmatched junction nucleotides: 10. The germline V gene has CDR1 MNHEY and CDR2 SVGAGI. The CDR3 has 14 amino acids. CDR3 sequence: CASTGRGKGDEQYF. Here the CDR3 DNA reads TGTGCCAGCACCGGGAGGGGGAAAGGCGACGAGCAGTACTTC.

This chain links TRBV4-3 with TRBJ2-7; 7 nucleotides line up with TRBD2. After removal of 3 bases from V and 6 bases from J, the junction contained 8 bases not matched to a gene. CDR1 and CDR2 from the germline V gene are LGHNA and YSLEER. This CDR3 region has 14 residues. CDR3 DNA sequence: TGCGCCAGCAGCCATCGGGGGGTTGACTCCGAGCAGTACTTC. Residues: CASSHRGVDSEQYF.

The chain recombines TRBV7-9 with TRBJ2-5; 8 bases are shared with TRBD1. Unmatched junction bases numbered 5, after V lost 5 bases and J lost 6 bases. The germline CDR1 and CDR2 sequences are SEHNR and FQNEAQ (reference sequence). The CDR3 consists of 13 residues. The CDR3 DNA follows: TGTGCCAGCAGCCTCGGACAGGGCCAGACCCAGTACTTC. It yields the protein CASSLGQGQTQYF.

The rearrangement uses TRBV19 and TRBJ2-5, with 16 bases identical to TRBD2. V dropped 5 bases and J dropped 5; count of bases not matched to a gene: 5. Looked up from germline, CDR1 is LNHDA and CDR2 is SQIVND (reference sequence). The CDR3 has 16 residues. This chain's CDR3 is CASSPPGLAGGETQYF. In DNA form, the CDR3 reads TGTGCCAGTAGTCCACCGGGACTAGCGGGAGGGGAGACCCAGTACTTC.

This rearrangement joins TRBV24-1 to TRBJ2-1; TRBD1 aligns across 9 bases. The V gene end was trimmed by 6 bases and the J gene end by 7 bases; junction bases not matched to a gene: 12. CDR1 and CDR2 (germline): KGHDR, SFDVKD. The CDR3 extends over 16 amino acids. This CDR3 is CATSKSGTGIGNEQFF. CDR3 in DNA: TGTGCCACCAGTAAGTCCGGGACAGGGATTGGTAATGAGCAGTTCTTC.